The 9 T cell receptor beta chains listed next were all sequenced from one sample in a study of blood T cell repertoires in COVID-19 (dated by TCRdb to the early 2020s). The library was produced with the immunoSEQ multiplex PCR assay. The immuneACCESS repertoire file appears here via TCRdb, limited to in-frame rearrangements. These files lack a portion of the clones; in checked studies, under half of the deficit traces to unresolved V genes, and the cause of the others is not known. The sample table records under 150,000 clones; 84% of these occur just once. The top ten constitute roughly 3.9% of the sample. The sequenced sample consisted of PBMCs or T cells enriched from blood (not recorded which). These receptors came from a man in his fifties or sixties in a cohort exposed to, infected with or recovered from COVID-19 (not recorded which).

This clone was observed once. The rearrangement joins TRBV2 to TRBJ2-2, with D perhaps matching TRBD1 (5 bases). Germline assignment: CDR1 SNHLY and CDR2 FYNNEI. The CDR3 loop spans 13 amino acids. Trimming removed 1 base at V and 5 bases at J, with 5 bases between. The CDR3 loop is CASSEEGTGELFF. CDR3 nucleotide sequence: TGTGCCAGCAGTGAAGAGGGGACCGGGGAGCTGTTTTTT.

The chain uses TRBV5-1 and TRBJ2-5; 10 bases fit TRBD1. V trimming: 2 bases; J trimming: 4 bases; junction bases outside the gene matches: 2. The length of the CDR3 is 14 residues. Germline CDR1 and CDR2: SGHRS and YFSETQ. DNA for the CDR3: TGCGCCAGCAGCTTTGGGGACAGGGGAGAGACCCAGTACTTC. Translating it yields CASSFGDRGETQYF. Full variable domain (rest looked up from reference TRBV5-1 and TRBJ2-5): KAGVTQTPRYLIKTRGQQVTLSCSPISGHRSVSWYQQTPGQGLQFLFEYFSETQRNKGNFPGRFSGRQFSNSRSEMNVSTLELGDSALYLCASSFGDRGETQYFGPGTRLLVL.

The CDR3 DNA reads as TGTGCCAGCAGCGCCGGGCAGGGGGCGACCCTCTCCTACGAGCAGTACTTC. Translated, it gives CASSAGQGATLSYEQYF. V and J are TRBV9 and TRBJ2-7; the match to TRBD1 covers 8 bases. This CDR3 is 17 amino acids long. Trimming took 3 bases from V and 0 from J; bases not matched to a gene: 11. From germline, CDR1 is SGDLS and CDR2 YYNGEE.

V usage is TRBV25-1 and J usage is TRBJ2-7; D possibly corresponds to TRBD2 (6 bases). Germline V gene sequence: CDR1 MGHDK, CDR2 SYGVNS. The CDR3 has 12 amino acids. Trimming shortened V by 6 bases and J by 4 bases, and 10 bases separated the two germline ends. CDR3 DNA sequence: TGTGCCAGCAGCCCCGGGAGATACGAGCAGTACTTC. Translated, it gives CASSPGRYEQYF.

The rearrangement uses TRBV19 and TRBJ2-1, with 8 bases matching TRBD1. V was clipped by 6 bases and J by 0 bases; unmatched bases: 4. The germline V gene encodes CDR1 LNHDA and CDR2 SQIVND (reference sequence). The CDR3 totals 15 residues. The CDR3 DNA follows: TGTGCCAGTAGCCGACAGGGGAACTCCTACAATGAGCAGTTCTTC. Protein: CASSRQGNSYNEQFF.

This clone was recorded once. The CDR3 nucleotides are TGTGCCAGTAGTTGGGCGCGGGGCACCAATGAGCAGTTCTTC. This encodes CASSWARGTNEQFF. The gene calls are TRBV19 and TRBJ2-1; the D gene is possibly TRBD2 (6 bases). Trimming left V 5 bases short and J 6 bases short, with 14 bases between. The CDR3 covers 14 residues. Germline V gene data show CDR1 as LNHDA and CDR2 as SQIVND (reference sequence).

This chain uses TRBV7-9 with TRBJ1-2; D gene unclear. Germline V gene data show CDR1 as SEHNR and CDR2 as FQNEAQ (reference sequence). The CDR3 has 14 residues. V was pared by 5 bases and J by 4 bases, with 14 bases between. DNA of the CDR3: TGTGCCAGCAGCGCCAGTCTAGGAATCTATGGCTACACCTTC. Its translation: CASSASLGIYGYTF.

The rearrangement links TRBV29-1 to TRBJ1-2; 9 positions match TRBD1. The CDR3 runs 14 residues. Trimming at V came to 6 bases and at J to 8 bases, leaving 13 bases not matched to a gene. Looked up from germline, CDR1 is SQVTM and CDR2 is ANQGSEA. CDR3 bases: TGCAGCGTCGGTCCGGGACAGGGAAAAGAAGGCTACACCTTC. It yields the protein CSVGPGQGKEGYTF.

The gene calls are TRBV7-9 and TRBJ1-2; the D is unclear. V lost 1 base and J lost 2, with 8 bases in between. CDR1 is SEHNR and CDR2 is FQNEAQ in the germline V gene (reference sequence). The CDR3 sequence is 14 residues long. CDR3: CASSLEGGNYGYTF. As DNA, the CDR3 is TGTGCCAGCAGCTTAGAAGGCGGAAACTATGGCTACACCTTC. Looking up the rest from reference TRBV7-9 and TRBJ1-2 gives the full variable domain: DTGVSQNPRHKITKRGQNVTFRCDPISEHNRLYWYRQTLGQGPEFLTYFQNEAQLEKSRLLSDRFSAERPKGSFSTLEIQRTEQGDSAMYLCASSLEGGNYGYTFGSGTRLTVV.